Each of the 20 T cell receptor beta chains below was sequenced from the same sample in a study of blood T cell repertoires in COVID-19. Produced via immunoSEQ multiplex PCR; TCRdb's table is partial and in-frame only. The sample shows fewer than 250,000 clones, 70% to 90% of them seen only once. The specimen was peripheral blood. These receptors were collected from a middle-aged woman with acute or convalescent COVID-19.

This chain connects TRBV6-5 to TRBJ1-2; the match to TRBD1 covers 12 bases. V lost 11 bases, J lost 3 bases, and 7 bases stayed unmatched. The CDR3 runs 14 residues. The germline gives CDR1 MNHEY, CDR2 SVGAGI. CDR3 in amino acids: CAGRGTGGDYGYTF. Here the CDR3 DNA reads TGTGCCGGAAGAGGGACAGGGGGCGACTATGGCTACACCTTC.

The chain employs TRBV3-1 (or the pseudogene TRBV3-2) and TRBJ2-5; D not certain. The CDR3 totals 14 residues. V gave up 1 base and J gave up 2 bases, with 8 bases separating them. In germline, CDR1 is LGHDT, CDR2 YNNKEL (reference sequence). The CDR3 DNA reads TGTGCCAGCAGCCAAGGGTGGCAGCAAGAGACCCAGTACTTC. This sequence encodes CASSQGWQQETQYF.

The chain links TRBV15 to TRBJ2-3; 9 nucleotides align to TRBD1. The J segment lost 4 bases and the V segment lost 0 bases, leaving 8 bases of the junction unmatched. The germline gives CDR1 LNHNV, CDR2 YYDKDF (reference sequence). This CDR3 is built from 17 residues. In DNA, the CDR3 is TGTGCCACCAGCAGAGATCTCCAGGGGGACAGGGCAGATACGCAGTATTTT. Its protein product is CATSRDLQGDRADTQYF.

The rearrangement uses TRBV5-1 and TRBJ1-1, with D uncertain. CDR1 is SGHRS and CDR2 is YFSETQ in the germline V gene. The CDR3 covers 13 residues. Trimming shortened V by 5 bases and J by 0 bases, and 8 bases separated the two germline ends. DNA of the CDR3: TGCGCCAGCAGTCGAGACTTGAACACTGAAGCTTTCTTT. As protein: CASSRDLNTEAFF.

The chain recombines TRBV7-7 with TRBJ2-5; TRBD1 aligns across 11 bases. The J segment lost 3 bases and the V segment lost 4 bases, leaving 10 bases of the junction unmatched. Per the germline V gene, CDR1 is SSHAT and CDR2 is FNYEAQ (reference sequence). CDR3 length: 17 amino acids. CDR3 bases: TGTGCCAGCAGCTCTGGCTCGGGACAGGGGGTGAAAGAGACCCAGTACTTC. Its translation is CASSSGSGQGVKETQYF.

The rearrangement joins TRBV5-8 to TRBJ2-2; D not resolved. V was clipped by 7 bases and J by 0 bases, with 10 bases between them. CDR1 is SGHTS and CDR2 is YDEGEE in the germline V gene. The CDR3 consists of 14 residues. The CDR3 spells CASRRHPNTGELFF. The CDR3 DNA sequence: TGTGCCAGCCGAAGACATCCGAACACCGGGGAGCTGTTTTTT.

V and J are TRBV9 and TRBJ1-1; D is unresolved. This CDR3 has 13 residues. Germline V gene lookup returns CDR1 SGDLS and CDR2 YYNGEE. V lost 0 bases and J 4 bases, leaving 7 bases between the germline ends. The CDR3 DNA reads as TGTGCCAGCAGCGTAGATAGGAGCACTGAAGCTTTCTTT. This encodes CASSVDRSTEAFF.

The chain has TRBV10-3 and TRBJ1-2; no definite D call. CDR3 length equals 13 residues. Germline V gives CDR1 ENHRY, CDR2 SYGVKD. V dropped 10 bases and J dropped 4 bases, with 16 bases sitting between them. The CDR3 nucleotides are TGTGCCACGAACAACGGCGGAGTCTATGGCTACACCTTC. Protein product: CATNNGGVYGYTF.

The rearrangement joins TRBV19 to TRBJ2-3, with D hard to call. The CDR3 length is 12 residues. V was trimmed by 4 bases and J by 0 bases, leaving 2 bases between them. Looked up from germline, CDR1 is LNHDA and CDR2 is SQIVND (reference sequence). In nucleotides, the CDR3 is TGTGCCAGTAGTACTAGCACAGATACGCAGTATTTT. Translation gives CASSTSTDTQYF.

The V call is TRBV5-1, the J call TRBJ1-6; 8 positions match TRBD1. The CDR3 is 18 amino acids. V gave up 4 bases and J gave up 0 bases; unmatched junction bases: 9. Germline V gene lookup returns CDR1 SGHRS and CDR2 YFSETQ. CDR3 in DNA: TGCGCCAGCAGCCGACAGGGGACTTTGAGCTCCTATAATTCACCCCTCCACTTT. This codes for CASSRQGTLSSYNSPLHF.

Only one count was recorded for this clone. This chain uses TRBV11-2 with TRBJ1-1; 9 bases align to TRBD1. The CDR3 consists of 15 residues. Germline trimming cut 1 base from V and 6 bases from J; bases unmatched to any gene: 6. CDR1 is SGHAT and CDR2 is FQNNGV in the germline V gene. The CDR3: CASSLGGQGNAEAFF. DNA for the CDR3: TGTGCCAGCAGCTTAGGTGGACAGGGGAATGCTGAAGCTTTCTTT.

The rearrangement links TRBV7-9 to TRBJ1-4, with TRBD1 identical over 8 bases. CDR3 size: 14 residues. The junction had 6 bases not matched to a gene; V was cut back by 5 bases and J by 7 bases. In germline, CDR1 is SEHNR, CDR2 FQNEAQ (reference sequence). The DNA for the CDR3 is TGTGCCAGCAGCGCTCGACAGGGGAGTGAAAAACTGTTTTTT. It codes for CASSARQGSEKLFF.

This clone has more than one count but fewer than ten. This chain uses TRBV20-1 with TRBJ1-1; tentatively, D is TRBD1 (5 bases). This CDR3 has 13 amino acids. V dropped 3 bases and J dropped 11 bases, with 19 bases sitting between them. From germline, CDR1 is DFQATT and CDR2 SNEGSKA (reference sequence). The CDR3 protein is CSASGQGIGVAFF. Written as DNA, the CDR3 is TGCAGTGCTAGTGGTCAGGGCATAGGTGTCGCTTTCTTT.

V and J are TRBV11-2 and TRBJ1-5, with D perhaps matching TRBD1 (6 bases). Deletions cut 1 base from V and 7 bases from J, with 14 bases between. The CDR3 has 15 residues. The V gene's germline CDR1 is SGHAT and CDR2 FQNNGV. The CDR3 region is CASSLGSGVGQPQHF. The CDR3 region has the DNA TGTGCCAGCAGCTTAGGGTCAGGGGTCGGGCAGCCCCAGCATTTT. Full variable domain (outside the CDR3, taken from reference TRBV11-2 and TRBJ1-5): EAGVAQSPRYKIIEKRQSVAFWCNPISGHATLYWYQQILGQGPKLLIQFQNNGVVDDSQLPKDRFSAERLKGVDSTLKIQPAKLEDSAVYLCASSLGSGVGQPQHFGDGTRLSIL.

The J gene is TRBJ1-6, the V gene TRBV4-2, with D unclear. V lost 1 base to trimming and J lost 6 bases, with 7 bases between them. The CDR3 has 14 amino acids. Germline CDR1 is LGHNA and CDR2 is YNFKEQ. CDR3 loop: CASSQAQPNSPLHF. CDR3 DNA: TGTGCCAGCAGCCAAGCACAGCCTAATTCACCCCTCCACTTT.

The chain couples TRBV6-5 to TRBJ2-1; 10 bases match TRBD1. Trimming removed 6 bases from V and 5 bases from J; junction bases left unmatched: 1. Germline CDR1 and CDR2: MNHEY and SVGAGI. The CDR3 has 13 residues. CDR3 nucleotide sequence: TGTGCCAGCAGGGGGACAGGGGACAATGAGCAGTTCTTC. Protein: CASRGTGDNEQFF.

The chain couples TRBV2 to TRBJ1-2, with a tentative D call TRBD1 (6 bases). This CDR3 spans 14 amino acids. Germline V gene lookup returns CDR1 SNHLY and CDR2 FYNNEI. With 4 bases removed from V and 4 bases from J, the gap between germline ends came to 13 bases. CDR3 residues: CASSAQGPAYGYTF. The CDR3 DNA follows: TGTGCCAGCAGTGCCCAGGGGCCAGCCTATGGCTACACCTTC.

The CDR3 region is CASSQLDRVNTGELFF. Here the CDR3 DNA reads TGTGCCAGCAGCCAACTAGACAGGGTAAACACCGGGGAGCTGTTTTTT. The rearrangement links TRBV3-1 (or the pseudogene TRBV3-2) to TRBJ2-2, with 7 positions matching TRBD1. Germline lookup yields CDR1 LGHDT and CDR2 YNNKEL (reference sequence). Unmatched junction bases numbered 5, after V lost 2 bases and J lost 2 bases. The CDR3 extends over 16 amino acids.

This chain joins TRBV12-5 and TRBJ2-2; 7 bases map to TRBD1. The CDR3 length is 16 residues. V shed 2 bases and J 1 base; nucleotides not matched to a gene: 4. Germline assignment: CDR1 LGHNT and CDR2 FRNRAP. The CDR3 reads CASGLTWDRNTGELFF. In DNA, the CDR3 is TGTGCTAGTGGTTTGACGTGGGACAGGAACACCGGGGAGCTGTTTTTT.

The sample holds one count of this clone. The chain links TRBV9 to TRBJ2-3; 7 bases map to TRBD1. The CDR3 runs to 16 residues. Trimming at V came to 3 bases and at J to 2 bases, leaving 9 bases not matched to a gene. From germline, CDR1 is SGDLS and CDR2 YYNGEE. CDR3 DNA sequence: TGTGCCAGCAGCGGTAACAGGGGCCTCAACACAGATACGCAGTATTTT. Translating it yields CASSGNRGLNTDTQYF. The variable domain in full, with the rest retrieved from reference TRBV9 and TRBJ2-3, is DSGVTQTPKHLITATGQRVTLRCSPRSGDLSVYWYQQSLDQGLQFLIQYYNGEERAKGNILERFSAQQFPDLHSELNLSSLELGDSALYFCASSGNRGLNTDTQYFGPGTRLTVL.